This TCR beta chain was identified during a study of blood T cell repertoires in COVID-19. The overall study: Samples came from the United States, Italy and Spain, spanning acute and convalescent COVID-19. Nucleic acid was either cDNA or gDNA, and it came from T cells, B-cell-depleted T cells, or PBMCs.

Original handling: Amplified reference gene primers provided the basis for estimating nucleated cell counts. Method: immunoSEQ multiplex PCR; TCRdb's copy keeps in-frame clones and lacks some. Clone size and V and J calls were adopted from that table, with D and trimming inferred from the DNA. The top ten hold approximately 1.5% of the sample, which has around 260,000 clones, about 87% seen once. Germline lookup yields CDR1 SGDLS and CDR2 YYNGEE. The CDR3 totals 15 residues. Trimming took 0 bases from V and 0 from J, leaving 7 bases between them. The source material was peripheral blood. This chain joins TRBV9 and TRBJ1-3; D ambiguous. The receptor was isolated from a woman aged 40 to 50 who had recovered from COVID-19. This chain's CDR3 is CASSVDPSSGNTIYF. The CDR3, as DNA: TGTGCCAGCAGCGTAGACCCGAGCTCTGGAAACACCATATATTTT.